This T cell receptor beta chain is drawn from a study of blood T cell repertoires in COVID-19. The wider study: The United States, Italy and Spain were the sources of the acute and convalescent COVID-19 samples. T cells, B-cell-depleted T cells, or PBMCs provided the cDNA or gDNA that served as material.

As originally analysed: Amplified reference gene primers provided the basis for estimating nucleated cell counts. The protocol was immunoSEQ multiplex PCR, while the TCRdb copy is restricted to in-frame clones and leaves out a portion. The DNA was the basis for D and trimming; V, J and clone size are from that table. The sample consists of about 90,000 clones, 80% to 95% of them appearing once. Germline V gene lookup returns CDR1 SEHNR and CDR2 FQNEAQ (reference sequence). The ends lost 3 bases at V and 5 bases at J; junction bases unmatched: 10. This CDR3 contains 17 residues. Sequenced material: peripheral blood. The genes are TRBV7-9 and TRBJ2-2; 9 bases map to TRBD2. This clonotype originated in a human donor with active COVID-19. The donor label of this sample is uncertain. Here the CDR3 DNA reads TGTGCCAGCAGCTTCCCTGGCGGGGGGGCGGAAACCGGGGAGCTGTTTTTT. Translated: CASSFPGGGAETGELFF. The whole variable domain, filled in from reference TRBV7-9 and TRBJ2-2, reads DTGVSQNPRHKITKRGQNVTFRCDPISEHNRLYWYRQTLGQGPEFLTYFQNEAQLEKSRLLSDRFSAERPKGSFSTLEIQRTEQGDSAMYLCASSFPGGGAETGELFFGEGSRLTVL.